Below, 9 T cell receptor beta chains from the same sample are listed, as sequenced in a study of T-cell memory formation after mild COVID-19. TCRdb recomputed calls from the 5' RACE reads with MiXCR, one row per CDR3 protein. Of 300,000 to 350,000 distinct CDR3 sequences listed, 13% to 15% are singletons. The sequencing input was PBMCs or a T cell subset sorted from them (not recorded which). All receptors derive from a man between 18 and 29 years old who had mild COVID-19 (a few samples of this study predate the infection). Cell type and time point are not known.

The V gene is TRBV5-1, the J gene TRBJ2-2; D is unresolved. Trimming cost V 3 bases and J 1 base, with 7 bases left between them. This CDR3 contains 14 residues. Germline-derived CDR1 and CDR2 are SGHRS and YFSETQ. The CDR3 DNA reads TGCGCCAGCAGCTCGAGACGGAACACCGGGGAGCTGTTTTTT. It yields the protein CASSSRRNTGELFF. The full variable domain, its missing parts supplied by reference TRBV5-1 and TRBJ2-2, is KAGVTQTPRYLIKTRGQQVTLSCSPISGHRSVSWYQQTPGQGLQFLFEYFSETQRNKGNFPGRFSGRQFSNSRSEMNVSTLELGDSALYLCASSSRRNTGELFFGEGSRLTVL.

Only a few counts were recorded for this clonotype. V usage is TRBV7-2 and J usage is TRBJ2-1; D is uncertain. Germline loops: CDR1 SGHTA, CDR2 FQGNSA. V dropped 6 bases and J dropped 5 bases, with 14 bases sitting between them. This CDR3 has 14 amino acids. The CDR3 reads CASSRQRGDNEQFF. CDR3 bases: TGTGCCAGCAGTCGACAAAGAGGAGACAATGAGCAGTTCTTC.

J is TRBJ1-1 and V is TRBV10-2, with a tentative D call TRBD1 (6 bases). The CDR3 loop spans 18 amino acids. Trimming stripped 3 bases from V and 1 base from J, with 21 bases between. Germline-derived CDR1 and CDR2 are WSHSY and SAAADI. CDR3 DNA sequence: TGCGCCAGCAGTGACCCCCAGGCGGGGGGGCACACGAACACTGAAGCTTTCTTT. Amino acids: CASSDPQAGGHTNTEAFF.

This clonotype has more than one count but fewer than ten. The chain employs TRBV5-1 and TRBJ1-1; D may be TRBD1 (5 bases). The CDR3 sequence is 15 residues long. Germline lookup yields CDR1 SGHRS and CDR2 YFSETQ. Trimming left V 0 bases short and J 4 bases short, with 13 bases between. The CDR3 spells CASSLGGVPGTEAFF. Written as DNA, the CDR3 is TGCGCCAGCAGCTTGGGGGGCGTGCCCGGCACTGAAGCTTTCTTT.

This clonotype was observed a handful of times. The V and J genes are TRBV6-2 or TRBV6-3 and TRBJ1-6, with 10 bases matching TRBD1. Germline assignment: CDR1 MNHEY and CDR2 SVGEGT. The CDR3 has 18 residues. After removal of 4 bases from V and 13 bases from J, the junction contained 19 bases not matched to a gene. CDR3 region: CASSFPGQGRITVMPLHF. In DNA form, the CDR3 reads TGTGCCAGCAGTTTTCCGGGACAGGGGCGCATTACGGTGATGCCCCTCCACTTT.

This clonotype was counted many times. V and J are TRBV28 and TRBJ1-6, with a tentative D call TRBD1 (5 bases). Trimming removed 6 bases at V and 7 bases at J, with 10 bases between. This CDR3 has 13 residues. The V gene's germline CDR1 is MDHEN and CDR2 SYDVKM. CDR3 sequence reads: CASRREGNSPLHF. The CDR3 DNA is TGTGCCAGCAGGAGAGAGGGGAATTCACCCCTCCACTTT.

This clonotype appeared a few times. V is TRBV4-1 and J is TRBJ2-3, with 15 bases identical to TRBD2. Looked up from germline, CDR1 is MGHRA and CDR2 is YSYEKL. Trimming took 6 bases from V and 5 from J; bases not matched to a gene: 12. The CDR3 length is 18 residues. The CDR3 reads CASSTRTSGGASKDTQYF. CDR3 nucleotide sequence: TGCGCCAGCAGTACTCGGACTAGCGGGGGGGCTTCGAAAGATACGCAGTATTTT.

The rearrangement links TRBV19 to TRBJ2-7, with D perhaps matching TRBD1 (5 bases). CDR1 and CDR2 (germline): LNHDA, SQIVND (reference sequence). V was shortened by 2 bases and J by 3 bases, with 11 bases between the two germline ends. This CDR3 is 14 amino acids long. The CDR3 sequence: CASSIFGDSYEQYF. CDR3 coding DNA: TGTGCCAGTAGTATATTTGGTGACAGCTACGAGCAGTACTTC.

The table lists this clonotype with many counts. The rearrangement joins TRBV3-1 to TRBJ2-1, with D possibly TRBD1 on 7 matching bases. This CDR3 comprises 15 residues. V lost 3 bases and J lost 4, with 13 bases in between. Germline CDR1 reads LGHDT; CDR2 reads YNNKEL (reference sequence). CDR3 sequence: CASSQGTAGYNEQFF. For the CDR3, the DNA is TGTGCCAGCAGCCAGGGGACAGCGGGTTACAATGAGCAGTTCTTC.